The clone carrying this T cell receptor (beta chain) showed up just once. Its antigen is unknown. The data are from a study of T cells in Graves' hyperthyroidism and ophthalmopathy. Amplification of TCR beta CDR3 regions was performed using RNA transcripts as template. A first-round RT-PCR of the TCR CDR3 used the HTBI primer set. TCRdb recomputed calls from the multiplex PCR reads with MiXCR, one row per CDR3 protein. The sample has 650,000 to 800,000 distinct CDR3 sequences, about 45% seen once. Study-wide results and caveats: In the blood, most expanded thyroid clonotypes above 0.001 appeared as well. A model using 13 V-J features told ophthalmopathy apart from stable hyperthyroidism. Ophthalmopathy got predicted by the model a median approximately 6 months before its onset.

The CDR3 consists of 15 residues. V shed 6 bases and J shed 6 bases, with 17 bases lying between them. The rearrangement joins TRBV12-3 or TRBV12-4 to TRBJ1-4, with D maybe TRBD1 (5 bases). The specimen was peripheral blood or thyroid tissue (not recorded which). The sequence derives from an adult man with Graves' disease, either hyperthyroidism or ophthalmopathy (not recorded which). The CDR3 DNA is TGTGCCAGCAGCCCTGGGACTCCGAAGGATGAAAAACTGTTTTTT. Translating it yields CASSPGTPKDEKLFF.